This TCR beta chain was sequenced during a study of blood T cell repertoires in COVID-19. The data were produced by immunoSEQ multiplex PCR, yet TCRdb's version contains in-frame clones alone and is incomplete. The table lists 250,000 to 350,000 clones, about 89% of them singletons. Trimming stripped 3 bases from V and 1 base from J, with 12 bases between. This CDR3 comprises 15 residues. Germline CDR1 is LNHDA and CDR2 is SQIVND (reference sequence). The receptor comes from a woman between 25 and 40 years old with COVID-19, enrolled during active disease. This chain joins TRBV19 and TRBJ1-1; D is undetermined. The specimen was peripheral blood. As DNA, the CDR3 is TGTGCCAGTAGTATCACCGGGATAACGAACACTGAAGCTTTCTTT. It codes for CASSITGITNTEAFF.